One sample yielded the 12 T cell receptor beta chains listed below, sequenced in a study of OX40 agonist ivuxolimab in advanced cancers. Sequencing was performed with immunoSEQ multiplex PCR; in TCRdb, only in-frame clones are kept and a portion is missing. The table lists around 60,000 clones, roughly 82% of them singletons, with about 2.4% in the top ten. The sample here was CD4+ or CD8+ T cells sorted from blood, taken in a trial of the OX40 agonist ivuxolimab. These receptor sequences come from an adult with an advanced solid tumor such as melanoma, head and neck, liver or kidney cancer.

The CDR3 is CASSKANPGNGYTF. The CDR3 coding sequence is TGTGCCAGCAGTAAAGCAAACCCGGGAAATGGCTACACCTTC. The rearrangement links TRBV6-5 to TRBJ1-2, with unresolved D. The ends were cut back, 5 bases at V and 6 bases at J, with 16 bases in the middle. Per germline, CDR1 MNHEY and CDR2 SVGAGI. This CDR3 has 14 residues.

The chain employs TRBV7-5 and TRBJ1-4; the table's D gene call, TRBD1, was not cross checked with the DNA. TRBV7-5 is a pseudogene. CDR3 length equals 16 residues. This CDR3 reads CARSTKTGEVKEKLFF. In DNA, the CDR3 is TGTGCCAGAAGCACTAAGACAGGGGAGGTTAAAGAAAAACTGTTTTTT.

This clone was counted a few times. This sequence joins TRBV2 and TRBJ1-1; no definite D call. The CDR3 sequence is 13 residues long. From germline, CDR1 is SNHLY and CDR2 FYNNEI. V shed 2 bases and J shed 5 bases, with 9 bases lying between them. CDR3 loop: CASSENGVTEAFF. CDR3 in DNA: TGTGCCAGCAGTGAAAACGGGGTTACTGAAGCTTTCTTT. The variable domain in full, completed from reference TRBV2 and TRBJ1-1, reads EPEVTQTPSHQVTQMGQEVILRCVPISNHLYFYWYRQILGQKVEFLVSFYNNEISEKSEIFDDQFSVERPDGSNFTLKIRSTKLEDSAMYFCASSENGVTEAFFGQGTRLTVV.

CDR3 sequence (DNA): TGTGCCACCGCGGGAGGGAATCAGCCCCAGCATTTT. It encodes CATAGGNQPQHF. V is TRBV6-1 and J is TRBJ1-5, with D uncertain. V lost 10 bases and J 4 bases, leaving 11 bases between the germline ends. CDR3 length: 12 amino acids. Germline values: CDR1 MNHNS, CDR2 SASEGT.

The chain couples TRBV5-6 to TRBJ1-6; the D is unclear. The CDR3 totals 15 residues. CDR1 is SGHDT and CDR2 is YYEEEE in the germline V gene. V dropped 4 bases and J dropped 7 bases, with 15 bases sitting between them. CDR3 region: CASSLPRTENSPLHF. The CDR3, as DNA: TGTGCCAGCAGCCTACCGCGGACGGAGAATTCACCCCTCCACTTT. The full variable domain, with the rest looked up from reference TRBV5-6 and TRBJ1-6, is DAGVTQSPTHLIKTRGQQVTLRCSPKSGHDTVSWYQQALGQGPQFIFQYYEEEERQRGNFPDRFSGHQFPNYSSELNVNALLLGDSALYLCASSLPRTENSPLHFGNGTRLTVT.

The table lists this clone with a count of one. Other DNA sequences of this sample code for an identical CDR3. CDR3 bases: TGTGCCAGCAGCTTAGGAGCGGGGGGCGGCTACGAGCAGTACTTC. Its translation is CASSLGAGGGYEQYF. The V and J genes are TRBV7-6 and TRBJ2-7, with 9 bases lining up with TRBD2. This CDR3 has 15 amino acids. The ends lost 1 base at V and 3 bases at J; junction bases unmatched: 4. Germline V gene sequence: CDR1 SGHVS, CDR2 FNYEAQ.

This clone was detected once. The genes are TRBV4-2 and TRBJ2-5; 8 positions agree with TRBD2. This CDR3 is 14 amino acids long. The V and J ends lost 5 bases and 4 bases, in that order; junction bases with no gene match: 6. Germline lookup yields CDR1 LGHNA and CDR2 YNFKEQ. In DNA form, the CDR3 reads TGTGCCAGCAGCGCGGGGGGTCTCGGAGAGACCCAGTACTTC. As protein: CASSAGGLGETQYF.

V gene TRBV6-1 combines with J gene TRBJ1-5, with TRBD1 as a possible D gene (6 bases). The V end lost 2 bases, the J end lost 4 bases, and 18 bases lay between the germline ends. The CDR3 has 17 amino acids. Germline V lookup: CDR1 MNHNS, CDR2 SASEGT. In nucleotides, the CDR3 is TGTGCCAGCAGTGAAAGGGACATCATGGGGGCTAATCAGCCCCAGCATTTT. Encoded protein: CASSERDIMGANQPQHF.

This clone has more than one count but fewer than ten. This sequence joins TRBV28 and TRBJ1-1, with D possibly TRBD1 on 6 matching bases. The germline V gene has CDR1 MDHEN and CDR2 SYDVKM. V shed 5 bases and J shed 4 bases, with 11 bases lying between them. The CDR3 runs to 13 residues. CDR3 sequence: CASSLGQPTEAFF. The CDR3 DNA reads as TGTGCCAGCAGTCTAGGACAGCCCACTGAAGCTTTCTTT. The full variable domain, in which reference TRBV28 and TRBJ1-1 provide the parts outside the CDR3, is DVKVTQSSRYLVKRTGEKVFLECVQDMDHENMFWYRQDPGLGLRLIYFSYDVKMKEKGDIPEGYSVSREKKERFSLILESASTNQTSMYLCASSLGQPTEAFFGQGTRLTVV.

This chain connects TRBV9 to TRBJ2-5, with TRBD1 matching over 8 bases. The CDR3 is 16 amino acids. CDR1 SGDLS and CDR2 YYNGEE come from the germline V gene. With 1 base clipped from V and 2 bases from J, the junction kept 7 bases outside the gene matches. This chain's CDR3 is CASSVLPGQGQETQYF. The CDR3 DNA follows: TGTGCCAGCAGCGTACTACCCGGACAGGGACAAGAGACCCAGTACTTC.

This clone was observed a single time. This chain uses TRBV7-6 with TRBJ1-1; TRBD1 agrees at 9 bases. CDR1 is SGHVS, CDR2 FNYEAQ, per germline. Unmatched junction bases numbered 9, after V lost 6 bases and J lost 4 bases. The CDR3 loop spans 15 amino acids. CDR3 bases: TGTGCCAGCAGTGAAGGACAGGGGCTGTCCACTGAAGCTTTCTTT. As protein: CASSEGQGLSTEAFF.

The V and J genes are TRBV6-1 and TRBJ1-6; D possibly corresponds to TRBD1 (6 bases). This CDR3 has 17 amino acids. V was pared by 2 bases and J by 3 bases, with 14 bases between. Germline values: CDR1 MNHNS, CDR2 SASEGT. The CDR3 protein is CASSELETGLYNSPLHF. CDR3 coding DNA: TGTGCCAGCAGTGAACTTGAGACAGGACTCTATAATTCACCCCTCCACTTT.